The rows below give T cell receptor beta chains drawn from one sample of a study of shared clonotypes between healthy human individuals. Sequencing was performed with immunoSEQ multiplex PCR; in TCRdb, only in-frame clones are kept and a portion is missing. The sample records a few hundred thousand clones, around 74% being singletons. The sequencing input was memory CD4+ T cells sorted from blood. The receptors were sampled from a man aged 30-40 years in good health. CDR3s leave out the opening cysteine and the closing phenylalanine or tryptophan. D genes are given only for firm matches.

J | length | D | V | CDR3
TRBJ2-7 | 11 | NA | TRBV6-1 | ASSAASSYEQY
TRBJ2-3 | 13 | TRBD2 | TRBV15 | ATSGTSSSTDTQY
TRBJ1-1 | 12 | TRBD1 | TRBV9 | ASSKTGGNTEAF
TRBJ1-1 | 11 | NA | TRBV10-3 | ASQTGPRAEAF
TRBJ2-1 | 13 | NA | TRBV19 | ASCADRSSYNEQF
TRBJ2-7 | 7 | NA | TRBV27 | AKTYEQY
TRBJ1-5 | 11 | NA | TRBV29-1 | SVEGDFGQPQH
TRBJ2-1 | 13 | TRBD2 | TRBV5-1 | ASSLGLAGYNEQF
TRBJ1-3 | 14 | NA | TRBV18 | ASSRDWGGSASPIY
TRBJ1-4 | 16 | NA | TRBV6-1 | ASSEQAGSYGPSGGTF
TRBJ2-5 | 13 | TRBD2 | TRBV27 | ASSRGLAGSETQY
TRBJ1-5 | 15 | TRBD1 | TRBV5-3 | ARSLGTGVSLNQPQH
TRBJ2-1 | 11 | NA | TRBV5-4 | AASEKSGNEQF
TRBJ2-7 | 14 | TRBD2 | TRBV5-1 | ASSLGPSGASYEQY
TRBJ2-7 | 15 | TRBD2 | TRBV10-1 | ASRPPGLAGLSYEQY
TRBJ1-4 | 12 | NA | TRBV6-1 | ASSSQGLNEKLF
TRBJ2-3 | 13 | NA | TRBV4-1 | ASSQEGRGTDTQY
TRBJ2-3 | 13 | NA | TRBV4-2 | ASSHTGEGTDTQY
TRBJ2-3 | 14 | NA | TRBV27 | ASSLLSGFSTDTQY
TRBJ2-1 | 15 | TRBD2 | TRBV27 | ASSHFPTSGSIDEQF
TRBJ2-1 | 14 | NA | TRBV10-3 | AISELGGAAYNEQF
TRBJ2-1 | 14 | TRBD2 | TRBV5-1 | ASSFGLAGGSNEQF
TRBJ2-7 | 15 | TRBD1 | TRBV5-1 | ASSLFRTGGNLDEQY
TRBJ2-5 | 13 | NA | TRBV7-8 | ASSLDAWNQETQY
TRBJ1-2 | 11 | NA | TRBV5-1 | ASREGTSYGYT
TRBJ2-3 | 13 | TRBD1 | TRBV5-1 | ASSSRQGGFDTQY
TRBJ1-5 | 11 | TRBD1 | TRBV30 | AWSATGAQPQH
TRBJ1-1 | 10 | NA | TRBV13 | ASSSGQGEAF
TRBJ2-7 | 12 | NA | TRBV5-1 | ASSLSVGGYEQY
TRBJ2-1 | 17 | NA | TRBV4-1 | ASSSRQVWGLGTNNEQF
TRBJ2-6 | 14 | NA | TRBV5-1 | ASSIRTRTKANVLT
TRBJ2-1 | 19 | TRBD2 | TRBV13 | ASSLLRVISGSGLVDHEQF
TRBJ1-3 | 15 | NA | TRBV14 | ASSQDDGRRTGNTIY
TRBJ2-7 | 10 | NA | TRBV9 | ASSVQSYEQY
TRBJ2-1 | 13 | NA | TRBV10-3 | AISATVSSYNEQF
TRBJ2-1 | 13 | TRBD2 | TRBV5-1 | ASSILGLALNEQF
TRBJ1-4 | 14 | TRBD1 | TRBV28 | ASSPRETGKAGKLF
TRBJ1-2 | 13 | NA | TRBV6-6 | ASSSSSPGVGGYT